A selection of T cell receptor beta chains follows, all from one sample in a study of CDR3 diversity in severe acne. TCRdb used MiXCR to reprocess the PCR reads, holding one entry per CDR3 protein. The data contain roughly 100,000 distinct CDR3 sequences, around 56% of them seen just once; the ten biggest clones take up around 12%. Sequencing was carried out using blood. These TCRs come from a male donor with acne. CDR3s include the opening cysteine and the closing phenylalanine or tryptophan. D genes are given only for firm matches. Expanded clones get a size class; other rows say once, few or many, or leave the size out.

V	length	size	D	J	CDR3	DNA
TRBV12-3/TRBV12-4	13	once	.	TRBJ2-5	CASSSRRLETQYF	TGTGCCAGCAGTTCCAGGCGGTTGGAGACCCAGTACTTC
TRBV24-1	17	many	TRBD2	TRBJ2-1	CATSDLGTSGRYNEQFF	TGTGCCACCAGTGATTTAGGGACTAGCGGGAGGTACAATGAGCAGTTCTTC
TRBV11-2	14	.	.	TRBJ2-2	CASTRAGATGELFF	TGTGCCAGCACCAGGGCGGGTGCTACCGGGGAGCTGTTTTTT
TRBV27	13	.	.	TRBJ1-2	CASRQGKDVGYTF	TGTGCCAGCAGGCAGGGGAAGGACGTTGGCTACACCTTC
TRBV10-2	13	few	TRBD1	TRBJ1-2	CASSAPGDRGYTF	TGCGCCAGCAGTGCTCCCGGGGACAGAGGCTACACCTTC
TRBV7-8	16	few	TRBD1	TRBJ1-4	CACSEDRDATNEKLFF	TGTGCCTGCAGCGAGGACAGGGACGCAACTAATGAAAAACTGTTTTTT
TRBV5-8	14	medium-sized	.	TRBJ1-6	CASSSLAGNSPLHF	TGTGCCAGCAGCTCACTGGCGGGGAATTCACCCCTCCACTTT
TRBV25-1	12	once	.	TRBJ2-7	CASGGGAYEQYF	TGTGCCAGCGGGGGTGGCGCCTACGAGCAGTACTTC
TRBV6-2/TRBV6-3	17	.	TRBD2	TRBJ2-1	CASSYNLLAGGRNEQFF	TGTGCCAGCAGTTACAACCTCCTAGCGGGAGGGAGAAATGAGCAGTTCTTC
TRBV5-1	16	.	TRBD1	TRBJ1-2	CASSRTGTGGAPGYTF	TGCGCCAGCAGCAGAACCGGGACAGGGGGCGCTCCTGGCTACACCTTC
TRBV6-5	16	many	.	TRBJ1-6	CASSSSGQLYNSPLHF	TGTGCCAGCAGTTCGTCTGGACAATTATATAATTCACCCCTCCACTTT
TRBV7-9	11	few	TRBD1	TRBJ1-5	CASSSGQAQHF	TGTGCCAGCAGTAGTGGACAGGCCCAGCATTTT
TRBV20-1	14	medium-sized	.	TRBJ2-3	CSASEVAGTDTQYF	TGCAGTGCTAGCGAGGTAGCGGGCACAGATACGCAGTATTTT
TRBV18	16	many	.	TRBJ2-7	CASSRTRQESSYEQYF	TGTGCCAGCTCACGTACGCGACAGGAGAGCTCCTACGAGCAGTACTTC
TRBV4-1	15	.	.	TRBJ1-1	CASSQDWQIDTEAFF	TGCGCCAGCAGCCAAGATTGGCAGATAGACACTGAAGCTTTCTTT
TRBV19	15	.	TRBD2	TRBJ2-7	CASVGLAGGEVEQYF	TGTGCCAGCGTAGGACTAGCGGGGGGCGAGGTCGAGCAGTACTTC
TRBV5-1	16	medium-sized	TRBD1	TRBJ1-6	CASRNLRQGGFSPLHF	TGCGCCAGCCGCAACCTTCGACAGGGAGGTTTCTCACCCCTCCACTTT